The present T cell receptor (beta chain) was sequenced within a study of CD8 T cells in ankylosing spondylitis. This clonotype was detected only a few times. Its antigen remains unidentified. Quantitative 5'-RACE with molecular barcodes produced the TCR beta libraries. Each CDR3 protein is one row after TCRdb ran MiXCR on the 5' RACE reads. The repertoire has under 850,000 distinct CDR3 sequences, roughly 19% of them found once; the top ten carry under 20%. Germline V CDR1 and CDR2: SQVTM, ANQGSEA. Trimming took off 5 bases at V and 3 bases at J, with 23 bases between the two ends. The CDR3 loop spans 16 amino acids. Notes on the study in general: It appeared that ankylosing spondylitis blood was characterized by a TCR beta motif of several highly homologous variants. Certain motif variants had earlier appeared in reactive arthritis synovial fluid and blood. Clones linked to disease, bearing a CD8+ phenotype, were relatively rare in peripheral blood. Reports say disease-linked clones showed up significantly more in matched ankylosing spondylitis synovial fluid.

The V gene is TRBV29-1, the J gene TRBJ2-7; perhaps TRBD1 as D (6 bases). Sequencing input: blood, either unsorted or a sorted T cell fraction (not recorded which). This receptor was identified in a male donor with ankylosing spondylitis. The CDR3 DNA reads TGCAGCGTTACGTCCCGTCCAGGGGAAAGAAGCTACGAGCAGTACTTC. It translates to CSVTSRPGERSYEQYF.